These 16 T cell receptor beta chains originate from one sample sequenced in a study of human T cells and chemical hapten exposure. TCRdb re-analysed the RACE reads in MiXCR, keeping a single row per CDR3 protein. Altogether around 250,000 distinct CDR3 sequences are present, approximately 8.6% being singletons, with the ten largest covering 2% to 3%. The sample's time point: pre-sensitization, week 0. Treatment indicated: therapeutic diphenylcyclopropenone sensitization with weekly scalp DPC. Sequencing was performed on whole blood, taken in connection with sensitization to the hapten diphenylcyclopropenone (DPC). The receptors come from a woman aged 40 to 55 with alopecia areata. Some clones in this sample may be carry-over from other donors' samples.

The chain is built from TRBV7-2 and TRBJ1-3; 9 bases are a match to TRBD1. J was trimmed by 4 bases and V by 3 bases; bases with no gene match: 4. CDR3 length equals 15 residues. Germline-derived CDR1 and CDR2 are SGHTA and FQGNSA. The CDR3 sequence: CASSFPGQGGNTIYF. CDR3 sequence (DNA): TGTGCCAGCAGCTTCCCCGGACAGGGGGGAAACACCATATATTTT.

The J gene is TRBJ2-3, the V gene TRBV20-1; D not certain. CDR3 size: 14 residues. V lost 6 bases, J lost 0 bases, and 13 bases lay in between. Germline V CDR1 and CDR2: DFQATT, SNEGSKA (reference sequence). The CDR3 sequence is CSADDVGSTDTQYF. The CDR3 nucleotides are TGCAGTGCGGATGATGTGGGGAGCACAGATACGCAGTATTTT.

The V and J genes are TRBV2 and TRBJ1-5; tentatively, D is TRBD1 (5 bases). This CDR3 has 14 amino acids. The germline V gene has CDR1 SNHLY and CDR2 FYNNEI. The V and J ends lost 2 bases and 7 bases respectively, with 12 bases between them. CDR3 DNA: TGTGCCAGCAGTGAATCGGGGGGAGGGCAGCCCCAGCATTTT. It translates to CASSESGGGQPQHF.

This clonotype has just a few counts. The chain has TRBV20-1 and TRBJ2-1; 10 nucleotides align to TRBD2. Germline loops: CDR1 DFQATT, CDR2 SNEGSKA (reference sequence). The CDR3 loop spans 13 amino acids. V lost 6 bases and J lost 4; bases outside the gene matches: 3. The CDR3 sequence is CSARTSGYNEQFF. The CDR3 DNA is TGCAGTGCCAGGACTAGCGGTTACAATGAGCAGTTCTTC.

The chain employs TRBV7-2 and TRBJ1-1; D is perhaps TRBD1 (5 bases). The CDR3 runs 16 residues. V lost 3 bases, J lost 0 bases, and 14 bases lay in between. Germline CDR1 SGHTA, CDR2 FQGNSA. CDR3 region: CASSFKGPTLNTEAFF. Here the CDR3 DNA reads TGTGCCAGCAGCTTTAAGGGACCCACCCTGAACACTGAAGCTTTCTTT.

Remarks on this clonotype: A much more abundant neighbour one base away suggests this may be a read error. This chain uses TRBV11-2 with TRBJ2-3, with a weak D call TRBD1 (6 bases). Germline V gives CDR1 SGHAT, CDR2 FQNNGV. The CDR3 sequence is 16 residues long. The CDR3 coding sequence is TGTGTCAGCAGCTTAGATTCGAGGACAGACACAGATACGCAGTATTTT. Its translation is CVSSLDSRTDTDTQYF.

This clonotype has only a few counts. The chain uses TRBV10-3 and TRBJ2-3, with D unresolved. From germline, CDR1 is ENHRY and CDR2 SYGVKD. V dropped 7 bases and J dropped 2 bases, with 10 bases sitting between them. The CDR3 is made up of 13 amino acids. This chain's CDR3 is CAITRSVTDTQYF. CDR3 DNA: TGTGCCATCACTAGATCGGTCACAGATACGCAGTATTTT.

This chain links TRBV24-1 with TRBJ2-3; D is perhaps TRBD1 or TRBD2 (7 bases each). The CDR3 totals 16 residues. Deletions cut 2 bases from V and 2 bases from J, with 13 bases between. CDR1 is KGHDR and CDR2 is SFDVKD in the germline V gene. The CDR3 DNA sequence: TGTGCCACCAGTGATTCAGGGGGAGGGTCCACAGATACGCAGTATTTT. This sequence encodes CATSDSGGGSTDTQYF.

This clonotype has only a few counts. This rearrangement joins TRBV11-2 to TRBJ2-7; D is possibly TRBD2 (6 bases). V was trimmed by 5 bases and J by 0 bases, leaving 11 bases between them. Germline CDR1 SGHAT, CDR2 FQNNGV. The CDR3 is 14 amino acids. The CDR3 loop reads CASSRGIFSYEQYF. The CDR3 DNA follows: TGTGCCAGCAGCCGGGGGATTTTCTCCTACGAGCAGTACTTC.

This CDR3 reads CATSPHRGSDTQYF. DNA for the CDR3: TGTGCCACCAGCCCACACAGGGGTTCAGATACGCAGTATTTT. The chain carries TRBV15 and TRBJ2-3, with 7 bases lining up with TRBD1. The germline V gene has CDR1 LNHNV and CDR2 YYDKDF (reference sequence). The V and J ends lost 5 bases and 4 bases, in that order; junction bases with no gene match: 6. The CDR3 is 14 amino acids.

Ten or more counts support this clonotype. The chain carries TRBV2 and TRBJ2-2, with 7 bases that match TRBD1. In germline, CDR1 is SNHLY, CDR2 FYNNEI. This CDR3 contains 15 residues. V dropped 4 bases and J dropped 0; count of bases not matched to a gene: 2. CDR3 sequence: CASSGQGANTGELFF. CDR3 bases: TGTGCCAGCAGTGGCCAGGGGGCGAACACCGGGGAGCTGTTTTTT. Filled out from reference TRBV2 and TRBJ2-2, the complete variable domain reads EPEVTQTPSHQVTQMGQEVILRCVPISNHLYFYWYRQILGQKVEFLVSFYNNEISEKSEIFDDQFSVERPDGSNFTLKIRSTKLEDSAMYFCASSGQGANTGELFFGEGSRLTVL.

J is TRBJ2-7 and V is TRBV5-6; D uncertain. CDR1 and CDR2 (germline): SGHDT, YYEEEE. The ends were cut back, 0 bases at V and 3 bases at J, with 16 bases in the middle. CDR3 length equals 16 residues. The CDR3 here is CASSLAGWGIGYEQYF. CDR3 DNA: TGTGCCAGCAGCTTGGCCGGATGGGGAATCGGCTACGAGCAGTACTTC.

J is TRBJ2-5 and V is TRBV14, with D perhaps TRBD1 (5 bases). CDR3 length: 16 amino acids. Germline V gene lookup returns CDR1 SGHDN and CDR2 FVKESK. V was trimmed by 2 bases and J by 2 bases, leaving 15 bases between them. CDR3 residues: CASSQLNRRPQETQYF. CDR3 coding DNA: TGTGCCAGCAGCCAACTTAACAGGAGACCTCAAGAGACCCAGTACTTC.

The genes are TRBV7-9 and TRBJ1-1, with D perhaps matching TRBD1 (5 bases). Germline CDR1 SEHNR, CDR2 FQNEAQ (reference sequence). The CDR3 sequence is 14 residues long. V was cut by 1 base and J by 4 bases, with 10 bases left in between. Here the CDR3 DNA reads TGTGCCAGCAGCTTAGGCATGGGGGGCACTGAAGCTTTCTTT. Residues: CASSLGMGGTEAFF. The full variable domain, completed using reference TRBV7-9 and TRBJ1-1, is DTGVSQNPRHKITKRGQNVTFRCDPISEHNRLYWYRQTLGQGPEFLTYFQNEAQLEKSRLLSDRFSAERPKGSFSTLEIQRTEQGDSAMYLCASSLGMGGTEAFFGQGTRLTVV.

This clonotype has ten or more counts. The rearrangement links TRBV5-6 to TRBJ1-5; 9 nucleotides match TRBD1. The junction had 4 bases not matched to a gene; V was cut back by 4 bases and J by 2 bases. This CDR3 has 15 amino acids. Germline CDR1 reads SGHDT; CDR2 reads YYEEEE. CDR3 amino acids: CASSAWTGGNQPQHF. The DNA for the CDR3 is TGTGCCAGCAGCGCGTGGACAGGGGGCAATCAGCCCCAGCATTTT.

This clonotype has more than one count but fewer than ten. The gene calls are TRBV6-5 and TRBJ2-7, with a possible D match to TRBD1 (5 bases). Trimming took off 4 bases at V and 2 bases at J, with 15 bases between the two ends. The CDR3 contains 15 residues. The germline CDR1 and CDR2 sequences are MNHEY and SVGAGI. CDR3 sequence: CASSSSGLGAYEQYF. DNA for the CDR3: TGTGCCAGCAGTTCCTCCGGCCTAGGGGCCTACGAGCAGTACTTC.